The 6 T cell receptor beta chains below were found in one sample sequenced in a study of blood T cell repertoires in COVID-19 (dated by TCRdb to 2020 to 2021). Libraries were prepared through the immunoSEQ multiplex PCR assay. The table comes from immuneACCESS by way of TCRdb, which keeps in-frame sequences with V and J called. Part of the clones is missing from these tables; in studies checked, under half for an unresolved V gene and the rest for unknown reasons. Here the sample has hundreds of thousands of clones; 80% to 90% occur a single time. The ten largest clones take up less than 20% of the sample. The specimen sequenced was peripheral blood. The source of these receptors is a young man with active or convalescent COVID-19.

This clone showed up just a few times. The CDR3 bases are TGTGCCAGCAGCTTCGGGAGAGAGGCCTACGAGCAGTACTTC. Translating gives CASSFGREAYEQYF. This chain joins TRBV7-6 and TRBJ2-7, with a possible D match to TRBD2 (6 bases). Trimming removed 3 bases at V and 2 bases at J, with 11 bases between. Germline lookup yields CDR1 SGHVS and CDR2 FNYEAQ. This CDR3 has 14 residues.

This chain uses TRBV6-5 with TRBJ2-5; TRBD2 agrees at 9 bases. Per germline, CDR1 MNHEY and CDR2 SVGAGI. V dropped 2 bases and J dropped 5; count of bases not matched to a gene: 6. The CDR3 sequence is 15 residues long. CDR3: CASSYAFSGGETQYF. Here the CDR3 DNA reads TGTGCCAGCAGTTACGCCTTTAGCGGGGGTGAGACCCAGTACTTC.

The rearrangement uses TRBV6-2 or TRBV6-3 and TRBJ2-1; 7 nucleotides agree with TRBD2. Germline CDR1 and CDR2: MNHEY and SVGEGT. With 2 bases clipped from V and 7 bases from J, the junction kept 8 bases outside the gene matches. This CDR3 region has 15 residues. The CDR3 DNA is TGTGCCAGCAGTTACCGCGGGAGTACGTTGAATGAGCAGTTCTTC. As protein: CASSYRGSTLNEQFF.

The chain has TRBV11-2 and TRBJ1-5; D is undetermined. The CDR3 loop spans 13 amino acids. The ends were cut back, 3 bases at V and 4 bases at J, with 7 bases in the middle. CDR1 and CDR2 (germline): SGHAT, FQNNGV. CDR3 residues: CASSFSENQPQHF. The CDR3 nucleotides are TGTGCCAGCAGCTTTAGCGAAAATCAGCCCCAGCATTTT.

The V and J genes are TRBV3-1 (or the pseudogene TRBV3-2) and TRBJ2-7, with D possibly matching TRBD1 (5 bases). The germline V gene encodes CDR1 LGHDT and CDR2 YNNKEL (reference sequence). V dropped 2 bases and J dropped 6 bases, with 17 bases sitting between them. The length of the CDR3 is 15 residues. CDR3 nucleotides: TGTGCCAGCAGCCAACTCCCCCCCAGGGTATCCGAGCAGTACTTC. As protein: CASSQLPPRVSEQYF.

This chain connects TRBV3-1 (or the pseudogene TRBV3-2) to TRBJ2-3; 9 positions agree with TRBD2. V gave up 8 bases and J gave up 0 bases; unmatched junction bases: 9. The CDR3 sequence is 16 residues long. Germline CDR1 reads LGHDT; CDR2 reads YNNKEL (reference sequence). The CDR3 here is CASSIAGVSSTDTQYF. As DNA, the CDR3 is TGTGCCAGCTCGATAGCGGGAGTCTCTAGCACAGATACGCAGTATTTT.